This TCR beta chain is from a study of CD8+ T cells in alopecia areata. J gave up 4 bases and V 7 bases, and 3 bases lay outside the gene matches. The CDR3 is made up of 11 amino acids. Germline values: CDR1 SQVTM, CDR2 ANQGSEA. Investigators isolated RNA and reverse transcribed it into cDNA to act as the sequencing template. Data came from immunoSEQ multiplex PCR; TCRdb stores just in-frame clones and leaves some out. Of some 190,000 clones in the sample, 40% to 55% were seen once. Sample treatment: oral pan-JAK inhibitor, 5-10 mg twice daily. Sorted out of PBMCs were CD4+ T cells and CD8+ T cells. This specimen consisted of CD8+ T cells sorted from blood, obtained at week 52, from a patient treated with tofacitinib. The chain uses TRBV29-1 and TRBJ1-1; 7 bases fit TRBD1. This clonotype was sampled from a human donor with alopecia areata. CDR3 residues: CSGRGTTEAFF. CDR3 in DNA: TGCAGCGGCAGGGGGACCACTGAAGCTTTCTTT.